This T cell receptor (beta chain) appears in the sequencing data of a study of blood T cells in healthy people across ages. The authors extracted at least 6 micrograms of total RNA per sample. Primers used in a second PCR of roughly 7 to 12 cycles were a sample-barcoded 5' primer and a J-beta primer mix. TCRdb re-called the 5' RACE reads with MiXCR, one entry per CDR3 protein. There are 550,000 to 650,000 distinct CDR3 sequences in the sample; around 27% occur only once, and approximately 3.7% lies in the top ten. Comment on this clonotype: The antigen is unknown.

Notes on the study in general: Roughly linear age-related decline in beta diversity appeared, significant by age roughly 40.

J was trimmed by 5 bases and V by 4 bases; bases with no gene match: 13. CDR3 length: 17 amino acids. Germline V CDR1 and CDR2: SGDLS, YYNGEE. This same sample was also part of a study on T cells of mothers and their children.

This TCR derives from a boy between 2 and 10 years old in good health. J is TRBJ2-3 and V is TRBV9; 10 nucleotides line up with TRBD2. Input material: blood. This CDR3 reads CASSPRSGGAVQDTQYF. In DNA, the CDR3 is TGTGCCAGCAGCCCCCGGAGCGGGGGGGCCGTACAAGATACGCAGTATTTT.